This T cell receptor beta chain was sequenced in a study of blood T cell repertoires in COVID-19 (dated by TCRdb to 2019 to 2021). Context from the whole study: Collaborator samples came from the United States, Italy and Spain and covered acute and convalescent phases of COVID-19. The prospective study material was composed of cDNA or gDNA derived from T cells, B-cell-depleted T cells, or PBMCs. The dataset comprised deeply sampled blood TCRbeta repertoires from subjects exposed to, actively infected with, or recovered from COVID-19. The repertoires were released in a freely available public database meant as a resource for research on the immune response to SARS-CoV-2. The samples were drawn from the first 160 participants of the ongoing ImmuneRACE study and from 950 to 1,500 subjects provided by 6 global collaborators. Sample metadata almost always included a de-identified subject ID, COVID-19 status, age in years and sex. HLA class I and class II types, where available, came from metadata supplied by the sample provider rather than from assay-based typing. The research as a whole found: Clinical and demographic metadata were provided uncurated, with the amount varying by source and participant.

In the prospective study, participants were roughly 18 to 89 years old, resided in about two dozen geographic areas of the United States, and were enrolled through a virtual design. In the prospective study, participants were assigned to cohorts based on the clinical history participants reported in a screening survey and a study questionnaire. ImmuneRACE Cohort 3 recovered participants were defined by two consecutive negative NP/OP PCR tests, healthcare professional clearance, or symptom resolution. In the prospective study, mobile phlebotomists collected whole blood, serum and a nasopharyngeal or oropharyngeal swab from each participant. Over a roughly 2-month period, participants in the prospective study had the option of providing additional blood draws and questionnaires. Prospective study blood samples were shipped either frozen or at room temperature before DNA extraction. About this clone itself: Its antigen is still unknown. Base qualities are not provided; no much larger clone lies one nucleotide away.

The immunoSEQ Assay, a bias-controlled multiplex PCR, was used to amplify TCRbeta CDR3 regions from genomic DNA. The paper's data handling went like this. Within the assay, amplification of reference gene primers was used to estimate how many nucleated cells each sample contained. Sequence reads were collapsed and filtered to measure the absolute abundance of every unique TCRbeta CDR3 rearrangement. For each sample, productive Simpson clonality was calculated as the square root of Simpson's diversity index across productive rearrangements. TCRdb took over this immuneACCESS table, retaining in-frame rearrangements with V and J assigned. Such tables are incomplete; in checked studies, under half of the missing clones stem from an unresolved V gene, and the remainder is unexplained. Clone size and V and J calls were adopted from that table, with D and trimming inferred from the DNA. A total of 150,000 to 200,000 clones appear in this sample, approximately 86% of them only once. 15% to 20% of the sample is taken by the ten largest.

V loses 0 bases at its end and J loses 10 bases; junction bases beyond the gene matches: 11. The CDR3, from cysteine to phenylalanine, totals 17 residues. This entry keeps only the CDR3 DNA: 51 bases, framed from base 1. CDR1 and CDR2, per the germline V gene, are SGHRS and YFSETQ. This TCR came from a man aged 60-69 years who had recovered from COVID-19. The chain uses TRBV5-1 and TRBJ1-6; TRBD1 fits 9 bases in the junction. What was sequenced was PBMCs or T cells enriched from blood (not recorded which). The DNA is as follows: TGCGCCAGCAGCTTGGTATCGGCGGGACAGGGAAGCTCACCCCTCCACTTT. Translated, it gives CASSLVSAGQGSSPLHF.